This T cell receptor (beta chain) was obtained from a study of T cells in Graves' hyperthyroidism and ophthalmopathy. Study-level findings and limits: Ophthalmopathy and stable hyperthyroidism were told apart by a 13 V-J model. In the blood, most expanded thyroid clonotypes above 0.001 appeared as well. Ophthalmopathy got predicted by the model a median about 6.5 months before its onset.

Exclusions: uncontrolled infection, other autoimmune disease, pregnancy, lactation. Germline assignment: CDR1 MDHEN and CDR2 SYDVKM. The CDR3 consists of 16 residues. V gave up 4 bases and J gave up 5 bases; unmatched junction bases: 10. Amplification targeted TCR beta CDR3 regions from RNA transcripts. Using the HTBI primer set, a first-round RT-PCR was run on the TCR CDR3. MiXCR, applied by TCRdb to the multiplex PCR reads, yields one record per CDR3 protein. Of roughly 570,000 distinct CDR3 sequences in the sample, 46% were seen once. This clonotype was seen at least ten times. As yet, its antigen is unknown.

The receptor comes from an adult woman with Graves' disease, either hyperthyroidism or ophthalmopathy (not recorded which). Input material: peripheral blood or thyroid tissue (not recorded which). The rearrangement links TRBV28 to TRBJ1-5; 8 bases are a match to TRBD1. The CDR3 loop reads CASSSTGAIVHQPQHF. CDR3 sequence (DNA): TGTGCCAGCAGTTCGACAGGGGCAATTGTCCATCAGCCCCAGCATTTT. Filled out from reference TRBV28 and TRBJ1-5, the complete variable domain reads DVKVTQSSRYLVKRTGEKVFLECVQDMDHENMFWYRQDPGLGLRLIYFSYDVKMKEKGDIPEGYSVSREKKERFSLILESASTNQTSMYLCASSSTGAIVHQPQHFGDGTRLSIL.